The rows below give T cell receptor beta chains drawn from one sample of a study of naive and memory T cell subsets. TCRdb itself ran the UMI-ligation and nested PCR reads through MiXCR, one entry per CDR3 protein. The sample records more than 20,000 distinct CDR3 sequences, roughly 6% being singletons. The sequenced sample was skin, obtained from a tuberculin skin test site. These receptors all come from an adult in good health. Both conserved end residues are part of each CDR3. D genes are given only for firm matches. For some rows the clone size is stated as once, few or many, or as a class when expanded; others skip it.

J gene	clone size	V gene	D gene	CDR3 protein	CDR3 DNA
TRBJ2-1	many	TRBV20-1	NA	CSASTRASQTSSYNEQFF	TGCAGTGCTAGTACTAGGGCTAGCCAGACTTCAAGTTACAATGAGCAGTTCTTC
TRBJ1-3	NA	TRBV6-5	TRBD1	CASSYSYAYRGSENTIYF	TGTGCCAGCAGTTACTCTTATGCCTACAGGGGGTCGGAGAACACCATATATTTT
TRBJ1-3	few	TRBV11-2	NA	CASSLMSKGYSGNTIYF	TGTGCCAGCAGCTTAATGTCTAAGGGCTACTCTGGAAACACCATATATTTT
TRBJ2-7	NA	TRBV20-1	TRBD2	CSARQLTSGVTYEQYF	TGCAGTGCTAGGCAACTTACTAGCGGAGTTACCTACGAGCAGTACTTC
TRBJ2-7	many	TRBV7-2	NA	CASSLDRIYYEQYF	TGTGCCAGCAGCTTAGATCGAATTTACTACGAGCAGTACTTC
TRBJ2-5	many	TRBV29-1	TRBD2	CSVSDTGGTQYF	TGCAGCGTTTCCGACACGGGGGGGACCCAGTACTTC
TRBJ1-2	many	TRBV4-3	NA	CASSQRQGYGGYTF	TGCGCCAGCAGCCAGAGGCAGGGGTACGGTGGCTACACCTTC
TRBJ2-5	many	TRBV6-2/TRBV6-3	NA	CASSYSREETQYF	TGTGCCAGCAGTTACTCCCGGGAGGAGACCCAGTACTTC
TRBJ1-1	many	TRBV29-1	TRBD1	CSVDGRGTTEASF	TGCAGCGTTGACGGCAGGGGGACCACTGAAGCTTCCTTT
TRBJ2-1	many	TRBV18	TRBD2	CASSPALGSGSNEQFF	TGTGCCAGCTCACCTGCCCTCGGTAGCGGGAGTAATGAGCAGTTCTTC
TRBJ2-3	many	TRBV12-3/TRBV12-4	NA	CATRTGAADTQYF	TGTGCCACCCGCACGGGGGCGGCAGATACGCAGTATTTT
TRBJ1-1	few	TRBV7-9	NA	CASSPHTKPEAFF	TGTGCCAGCAGCCCCCATACAAAGCCTGAAGCTTTCTTT
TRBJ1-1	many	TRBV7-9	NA	CASSFDMDEAFF	TGTGCCAGCAGCTTCGACATGGACGAAGCTTTCTTT
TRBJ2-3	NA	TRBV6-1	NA	CATQRFSTDTQYF	TGTGCCACCCAGAGGTTTAGCACAGATACGCAGTATTTT
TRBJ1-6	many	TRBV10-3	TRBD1	CAIRETGDSPLHF	TGTGCCATCAGGGAGACAGGGGATTCACCCCTCCACTTT
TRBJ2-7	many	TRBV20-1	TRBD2	CSAIRQAGGRHEQYF	TGCAGTGCTATTCGTCAAGCGGGAGGGCGGCACGAGCAGTACTTC
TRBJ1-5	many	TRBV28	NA	CASSLQGTSNQPQHF	TGTGCCAGCAGTTTACAGGGGACGAGCAATCAGCCCCAGCATTTT
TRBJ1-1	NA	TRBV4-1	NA	CASSQEMYTEAFF	TGCGCCAGCAGCCAAGAAATGTACACTGAAGCTTTCTTT
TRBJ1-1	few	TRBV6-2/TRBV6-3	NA	CASSYGGYTEAFF	TGTGCCAGCAGTTACGGGGGGTATACTGAAGCTTTCTTT
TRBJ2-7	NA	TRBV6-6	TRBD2	CASTETSGRAGEQYF	TGTGCCAGCACAGAAACTAGCGGGAGGGCCGGCGAGCAGTACTTC
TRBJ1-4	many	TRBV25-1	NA	CASSEYIDEKLFF	TGTGCCAGCAGTGAATATATTGATGAAAAACTGTTTTTT
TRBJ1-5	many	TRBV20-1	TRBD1	CSASPGQGNQPQHF	TGCAGTGCTAGTCCGGGACAGGGCAATCAGCCCCAGCATTTT
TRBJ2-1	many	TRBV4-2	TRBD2	CASSQVGRAGEYNEQFF	TGTGCCAGCAGCCAAGTAGGGAGAGCGGGAGAATACAATGAGCAGTTCTTC
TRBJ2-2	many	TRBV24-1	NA	CATSDPLYEYTGELFF	TGTGCCACCAGTGATCCGCTCTATGAATACACCGGGGAGCTGTTTTTT
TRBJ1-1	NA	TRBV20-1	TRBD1	CSARIGGPEAFF	TGCAGTGCTAGGATAGGGGGCCCTGAAGCTTTCTTT
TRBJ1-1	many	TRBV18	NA	CASSGRQLGNTEAFF	TGTGCCAGCTCAGGACGGCAGCTAGGGAACACTGAAGCTTTCTTT
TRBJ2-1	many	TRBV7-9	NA	CASSLAWDSLRGSPYNEQFF	TGTGCCAGCAGCTTAGCCTGGGACAGCTTACGGGGGAGCCCCTACAATGAGCAGTTCTTC
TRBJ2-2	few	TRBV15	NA	CATSRAEATVMGSGELFF	TGTGCCACCAGCAGAGCCGAGGCGACAGTTATGGGATCCGGGGAGCTGTTTTTT
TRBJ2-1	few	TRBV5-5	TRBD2	CASSLGGTSGRATNNEQFF	TGTGCCAGCAGCTTGGGGGGGACTAGCGGGAGGGCCACCAACAATGAGCAGTTCTTC
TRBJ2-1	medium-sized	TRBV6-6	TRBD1	CASSKGTGGKYEQFF	TGTGCCAGCAGTAAAGGGACAGGGGGCAAGTATGAGCAGTTCTTC
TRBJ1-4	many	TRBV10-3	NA	CAISESLGTGDEKLFF	TGTGCCATCAGTGAGTCCCTAGGGACCGGGGATGAAAAACTGTTTTTT
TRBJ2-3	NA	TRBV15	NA	CATSRWQGSRRYSTDTQYF	TGTGCCACCAGCCGATGGCAGGGGTCGCGACGCTATAGCACAGATACGCAGTATTTT
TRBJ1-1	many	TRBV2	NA	CASSIRQNTEAFF	TGTGCCAGCAGTATCAGGCAGAACACTGAAGCTTTCTTT
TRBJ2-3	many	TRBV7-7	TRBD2	CASSLAGGEDTQYF	TGTGCTAGCAGCCTAGCGGGAGGAGAAGATACGCAGTATTTT
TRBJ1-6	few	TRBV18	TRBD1	CASSPQYGTGDNSPLHF	TGTGCCAGCTCACCACAGTATGGGACAGGAGATAATTCACCCCTCCACTTT
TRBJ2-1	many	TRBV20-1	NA	CSARPPSTGPSSYNEQFF	TGCAGTGCCAGACCTCCTTCAACCGGCCCGAGCTCCTACAATGAGCAGTTCTTC
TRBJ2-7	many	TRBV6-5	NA	CASSAEPYKQYF	TGTGCCAGCAGTGCGGAACCTTATAAGCAGTACTTC
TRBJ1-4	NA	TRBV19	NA	CASSAREGINEKLFF	TGTGCCAGTAGTGCCCGGGAGGGCATCAATGAAAAACTGTTTTTT
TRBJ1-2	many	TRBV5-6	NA	CASSSGQYYGYTF	TGTGCCAGCAGCTCGGGACAATACTATGGCTACACCTTC
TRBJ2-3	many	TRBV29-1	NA	CSVGGTSTDTQYF	TGCAGCGTTGGAGGGACTAGCACAGATACGCAGTATTTT
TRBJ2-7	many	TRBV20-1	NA	CSARPGIGLEQYF	TGCAGTGCTAGACCGGGGATAGGGCTCGAGCAGTACTTC
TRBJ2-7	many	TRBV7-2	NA	CASSLVGNSYEQYF	TGTGCCAGCAGCTTAGTTGGCAACTCCTACGAGCAGTACTTC
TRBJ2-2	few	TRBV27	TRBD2	CASSSLAGTNTGELFF	TGTGCCAGCAGTTCCCTAGCGGGAACGAACACCGGGGAGCTGTTTTTT
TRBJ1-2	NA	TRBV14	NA	CASSPRTREDVYGYTF	TGTGCCAGCAGCCCCCGGACCAGAGAAGATGTCTATGGCTACACCTTC
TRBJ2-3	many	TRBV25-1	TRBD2	CASSESIAGGAADTQYF	TGTGCCAGCAGTGAATCCATAGCGGGAGGAGCCGCAGATACGCAGTATTTT
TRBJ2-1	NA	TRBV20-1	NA	CSATRRGSYNEQFF	TGCAGTGCTACCCGCCGCGGAAGTTACAATGAGCAGTTCTTC
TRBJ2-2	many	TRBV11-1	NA	CASSPRGTGPNTGELFF	TGTGCCAGCAGCCCACGGGGAACAGGGCCGAACACCGGGGAGCTGTTTTTT
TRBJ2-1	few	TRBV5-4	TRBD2	CASSPSSGSLGYNEQFF	TGTGCCAGCAGCCCCTCTAGCGGGAGTCTGGGCTACAATGAGCAGTTCTTC
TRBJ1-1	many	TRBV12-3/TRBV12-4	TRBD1	CASSLAPRGQGAAFF	TGTGCCAGCAGTTTAGCCCCCCGGGGACAGGGAGCAGCTTTCTTT
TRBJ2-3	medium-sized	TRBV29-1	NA	CSVEDGGPTLTDTQYF	TGCAGCGTTGAAGACGGGGGGCCTACCCTCACAGATACGCAGTATTTT
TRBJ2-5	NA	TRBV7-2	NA	CASSPPGGAETQYF	TGTGCCAGCAGCCCCCCCGGGGGAGCGGAGACCCAGTACTTC
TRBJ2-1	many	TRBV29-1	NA	CSVETWTVQSYNEQFF	TGCAGCGTTGAAACGTGGACAGTACAATCCTACAATGAGCAGTTCTTC
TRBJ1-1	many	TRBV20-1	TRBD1	CSASGGEGQLNTEAFF	TGCAGTGCTAGCGGAGGAGAGGGACAGTTGAACACTGAAGCTTTCTTT
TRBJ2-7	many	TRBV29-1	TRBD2	CSVEYGLAGATEQYF	TGCAGCGTTGAGTATGGGCTAGCGGGAGCAACCGAGCAGTACTTC
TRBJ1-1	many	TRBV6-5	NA	CASSSPGGRMNTEAFF	TGTGCCAGCAGTTCCCCGGGGGGCCGCATGAACACTGAAGCTTTCTTT
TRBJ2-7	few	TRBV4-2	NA	CASSQERFTSGVYEQYF	TGTGCCAGCAGCCAAGAACGGTTCACTAGTGGGGTCTACGAGCAGTACTTC
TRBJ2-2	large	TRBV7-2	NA	CASSLGLGTGELFF	TGTGCCAGCAGCTTAGGTCTTGGGACCGGGGAGCTGTTTTTT
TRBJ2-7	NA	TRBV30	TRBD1	CASSGQGYYEQYF	TGTGCCTCCTCAGGACAGGGATACTACGAGCAGTACTTC
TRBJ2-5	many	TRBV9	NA	CASGAGIIQETQYF	TGTGCCAGTGGGGCGGGGATTATCCAAGAGACCCAGTACTTC
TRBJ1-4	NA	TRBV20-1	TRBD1	CSARAIQGTTNEKLFF	TGCAGTGCTAGAGCGATACAGGGGACAACTAATGAAAAACTGTTTTTT